The entry below describes one TCR beta chain. In this sample, this clone turned up a few times. Its cognate antigen has yet to be identified. No per-base quality is available; no much larger clone lies one base away. The donors were healthy, HIV-negative adults with no recently reported acute infections or vaccinations. Only Caucasian adults living in Nashville, Tennessee, USA were represented among the donors. CD4+ T cells were enriched by magnetic negative selection; naive cells were then positively selected on CD45RA, and the negative fraction formed the memory subset. After blood collection by leukapheresis, PBMCs were isolated using Ficoll-Histopaque density gradient centrifugation and then cryopreserved in the vapor phase of liquid nitrogen. Analytical flow cytometry was used to check the purity and quantity of every magnetically sorted T cell population. Genomic DNA was isolated from each sorted fraction and quantified by UV absorbance on a Nanodrop 2000c.

The data derive from a study of shared clonotypes between healthy human individuals (dated by TCRdb to about 2020). General notes on the study: Three men and a couple of women, aged 18 to 49 years, made up the cohort. For each donor, three plates each were used for CD4 naive and CD4 memory, two plates were used for CD8 naive, and one plate was used for CD8 memory. To estimate repertoire size and how much clonotypes are shared between individuals, the study performed deep sequencing of blood TCR repertoires from roughly five healthy adults. To increase sequencing depth and limit assay-specific biases, different laboratories used diverse techniques to prepare libraries and sequence TCR repertoires. Per donor, leukapheresis produced somewhere between about 0.94 and 9 billion PBMCs.

Overall study outcomes, separate from this receptor: Sampling was limited to blood, and TCR repertoires in tissue likely differ from TCR repertoires in blood. Incomplete sequencing was indicated by rarefaction of sorted-subset datasets, despite the large sequencing depth. Larger estimated clonotype richness was generally found for naive subsets than for memory subsets. Compared with non-shared clonotypes, clonotypes shared by all four sorted-subset donors had higher generation probabilities. Based on pairwise subsampling, the degree of clonotype sharing among donors was expected to be affected by sequencing depth. The genetic and exposure-history diversity represented was limited by the small number of donors. When a handful of donors were compared, the shared fraction of clonotypes was about 5.5% for naive CD4, roughly 3.3% for naive CD8, roughly 2.3% for memory CD4, and roughly 0.4% for memory CD8.

Using the deep immunoSEQ assay, TCR CDR3 regions were amplified from genomic DNA by multiplex PCR. Extracted genomic DNA from each cell subset was distributed evenly across all wells of several immunoSEQ 96-well plates, and each plate was treated as a replicate. For sorted subsets, about 200 ng genomic DNA, equal to 30,000 or so T cell genomes, was loaded into each replicate PCR. Purified libraries were measured with a Qubit 3.0 fluorometer, size-checked on a Bioanalyzer 2100, and measured again with the KAPA Library Quantification kit. Every immunoSEQ 96-well plate was sequenced on a dedicated single-read 150-cycle Illumina NextSeq 550 flow cell. Processing in the source paper ran as follows. Because the immunoSEQ output included only junctional sequences and no quality scores, the filtering could not be the same as the filtering used for full-length reads. To assign V/J genes and CDR3, sequences were annotated using PyIR, a Python wrapper for IgBLAST v1.9, with IMGT germline references. Any read was removed if the V/J assignment was weak (E-value above 1e-6), the CDR3 was missing, or the read contained stop codons, out-of-frame junctions, or ambiguous translated residues. V3J clonotypes were defined as sequences sharing an identical inferred V gene, J gene, and CDR3 amino acid sequence. The percentage overlap between two repertoires was calculated by dividing the number of shared unique clonotypes by the size of the smaller repertoire. RTK rarefaction, the Chao1 estimator, and Recon v2.1 estimates of unobserved clonotypes were used to assess repertoire richness. Generation probabilities were computed with OLGA for all TCRbeta clonotypes obtained by the gDNA method from several donors. Not all clones reach the TCRdb copy of this immuneACCESS table, which keeps in-frame sequences only. Checked studies attribute under half of the gap to unresolved V genes and leave the rest unexplained. The DNA gave D and trimming, while V, J and clone size come from that table. The sample has some 1 million clones on record, about 75% of them singletons. Together, the top ten hold about 1.5% of the sample.

This receptor was obtained from a man aged 18 to 35 in good health. The sample was memory CD4+ T cells sorted from blood. The sample's cell subset or site label, in plain terms: CD45RA-negative fraction.

For the CDR3, the sequence is CASSLSNQGGVGYTF. The DNA sequence is given as TGTGCCAGCAGTTTATCGAATCAAGGGGGCGTCGGCTACACCTTC. This chain joins TRBV27 to TRBJ1-2, and 7 bases in between align with TRBD1. CDR1 MNHEY and CDR2 SMNVEV are derived from the germline V gene (reference sequence). V and J are trimmed by 0 bases and 8 bases, and the gene matches miss 9 bases of the junction. The CDR3, cysteine through phenylalanine, is 15 amino acids long. Just CDR3 DNA is preserved here, 45 bases in frame from base 1.